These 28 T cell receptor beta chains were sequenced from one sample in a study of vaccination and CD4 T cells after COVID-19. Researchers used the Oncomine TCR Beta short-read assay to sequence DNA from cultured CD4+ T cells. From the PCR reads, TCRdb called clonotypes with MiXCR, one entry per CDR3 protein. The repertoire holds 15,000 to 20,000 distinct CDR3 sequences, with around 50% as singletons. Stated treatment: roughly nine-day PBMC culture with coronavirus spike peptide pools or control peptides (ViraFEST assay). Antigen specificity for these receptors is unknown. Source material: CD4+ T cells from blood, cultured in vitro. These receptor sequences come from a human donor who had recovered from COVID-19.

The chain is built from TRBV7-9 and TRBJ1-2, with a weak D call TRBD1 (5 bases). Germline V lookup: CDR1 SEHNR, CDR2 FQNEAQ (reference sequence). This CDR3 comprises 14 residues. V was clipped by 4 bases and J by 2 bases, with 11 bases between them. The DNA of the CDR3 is TGTGCCAGCAGCTCCTGGGACCGAAACTATGGCTACACCTTC. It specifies CASSSWDRNYGYTF. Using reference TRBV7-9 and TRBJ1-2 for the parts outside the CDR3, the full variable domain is DTGVSQNPRHKITKRGQNVTFRCDPISEHNRLYWYRQTLGQGPEFLTYFQNEAQLEKSRLLSDRFSAERPKGSFSTLEIQRTEQGDSAMYLCASSSWDRNYGYTFGSGTRLTVV.

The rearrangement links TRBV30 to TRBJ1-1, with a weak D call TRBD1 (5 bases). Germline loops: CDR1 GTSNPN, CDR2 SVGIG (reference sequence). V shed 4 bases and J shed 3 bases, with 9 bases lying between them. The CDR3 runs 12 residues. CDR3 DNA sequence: TGTGCCTGGACAGGGCAATACACTGAAGCTTTCTTT. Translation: CAWTGQYTEAFF.

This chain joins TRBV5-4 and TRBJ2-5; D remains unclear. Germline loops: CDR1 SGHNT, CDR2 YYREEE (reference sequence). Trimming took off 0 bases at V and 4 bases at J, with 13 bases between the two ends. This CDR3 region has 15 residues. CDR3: CASSLVQAGGETQYF. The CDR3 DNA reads TGTGCCAGCAGCTTGGTGCAAGCCGGTGGAGAGACCCAGTACTTC. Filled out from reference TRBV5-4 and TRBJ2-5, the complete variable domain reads ETGVTQSPTHLIKTRGQQVTLRCSSQSGHNTVSWYQQALGQGPQFIFQYYREEENGRGNFPPRFSGLQFPNYSSELNVNALELDDSALYLCASSLVQAGGETQYFGPGTRLLVL.

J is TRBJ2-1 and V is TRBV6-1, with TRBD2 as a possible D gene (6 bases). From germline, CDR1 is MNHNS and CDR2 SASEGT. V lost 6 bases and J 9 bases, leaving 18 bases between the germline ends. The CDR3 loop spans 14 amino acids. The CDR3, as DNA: TGTGCCAGCAGGCAGGGAGGAGGTAAGGGTGAGCAGTTCTTC. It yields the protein CASRQGGGKGEQFF.

CDR3 region: CASSHSTGSTDTQYF. As DNA, the CDR3 is TGTGCCAGCTCACACTCGACAGGGAGCACAGATACGCAGTATTTT. The chain couples TRBV18 to TRBJ2-3; 7 bases fit TRBD1. CDR3 length: 15 residues. The V gene's germline CDR1 is KGHSH and CDR2 LQKENI. Germline trimming cut 4 bases from V and 0 bases from J; bases unmatched to any gene: 4.

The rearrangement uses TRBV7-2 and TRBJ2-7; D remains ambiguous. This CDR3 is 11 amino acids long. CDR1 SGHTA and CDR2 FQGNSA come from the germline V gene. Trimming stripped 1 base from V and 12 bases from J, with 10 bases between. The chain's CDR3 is CASSLDNSLYF. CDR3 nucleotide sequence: TGTGCCAGCAGCTTAGATAATTCGCTGTACTTC.

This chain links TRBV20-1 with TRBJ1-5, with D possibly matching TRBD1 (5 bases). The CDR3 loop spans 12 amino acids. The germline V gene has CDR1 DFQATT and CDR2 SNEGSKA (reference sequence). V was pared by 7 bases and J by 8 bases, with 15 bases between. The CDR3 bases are TGCAGTGTAGGGCAGGGTAAGGAGCCCCAGCATTTT. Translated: CSVGQGKEPQHF.

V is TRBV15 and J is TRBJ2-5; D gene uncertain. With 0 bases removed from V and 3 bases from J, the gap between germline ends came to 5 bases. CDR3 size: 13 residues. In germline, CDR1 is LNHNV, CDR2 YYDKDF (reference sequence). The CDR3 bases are TGTGCCACCAGCAGAGACCCGGAAGAGACCCAGTACTTC. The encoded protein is CATSRDPEETQYF.

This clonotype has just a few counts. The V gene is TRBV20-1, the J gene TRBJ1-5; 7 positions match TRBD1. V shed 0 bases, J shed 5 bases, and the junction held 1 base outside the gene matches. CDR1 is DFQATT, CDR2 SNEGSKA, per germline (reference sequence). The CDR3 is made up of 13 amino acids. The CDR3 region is CSARDRGDQPQHF. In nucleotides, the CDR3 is TGCAGTGCTAGAGACAGGGGGGATCAGCCCCAGCATTTT.

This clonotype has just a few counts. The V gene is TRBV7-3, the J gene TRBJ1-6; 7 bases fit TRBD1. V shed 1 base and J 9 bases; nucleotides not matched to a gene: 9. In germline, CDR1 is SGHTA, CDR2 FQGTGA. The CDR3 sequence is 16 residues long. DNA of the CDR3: TGTGCCAGCAGCTTAAGGTCCACAGGGGACGGTTCACCCCTCCACTTT. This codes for CASSLRSTGDGSPLHF.

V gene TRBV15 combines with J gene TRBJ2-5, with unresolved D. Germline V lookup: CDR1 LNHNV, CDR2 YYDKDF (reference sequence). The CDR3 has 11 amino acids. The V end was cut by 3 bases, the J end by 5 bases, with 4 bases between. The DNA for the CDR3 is TGTGCCACCAGCAGGTCGGAGACCCAGTACTTC. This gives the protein CATSRSETQYF.

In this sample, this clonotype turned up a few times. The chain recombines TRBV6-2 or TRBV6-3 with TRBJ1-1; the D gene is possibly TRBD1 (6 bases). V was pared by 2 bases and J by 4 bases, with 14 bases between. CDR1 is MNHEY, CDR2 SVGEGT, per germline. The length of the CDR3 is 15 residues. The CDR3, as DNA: TGTGCCAGCAGTTACATGCCGGGGGCGACCACTGAAGCTTTCTTT. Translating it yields CASSYMPGATTEAFF.

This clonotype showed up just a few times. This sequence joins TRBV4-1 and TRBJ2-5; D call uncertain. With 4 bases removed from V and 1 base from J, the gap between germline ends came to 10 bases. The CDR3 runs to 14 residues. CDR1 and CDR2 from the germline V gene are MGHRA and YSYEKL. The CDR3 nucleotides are TGCGCCAGCAGCCCGCCACGCCGCCAAGAGACCCAGTACTTC. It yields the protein CASSPPRRQETQYF.

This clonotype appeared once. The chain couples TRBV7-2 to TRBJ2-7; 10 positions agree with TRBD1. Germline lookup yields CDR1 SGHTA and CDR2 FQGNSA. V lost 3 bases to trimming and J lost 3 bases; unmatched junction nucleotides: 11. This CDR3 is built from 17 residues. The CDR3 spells CASSLGPDRGAVYEQYF. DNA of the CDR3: TGTGCCAGCAGCTTGGGTCCGGACAGGGGGGCAGTCTACGAGCAGTACTTC.

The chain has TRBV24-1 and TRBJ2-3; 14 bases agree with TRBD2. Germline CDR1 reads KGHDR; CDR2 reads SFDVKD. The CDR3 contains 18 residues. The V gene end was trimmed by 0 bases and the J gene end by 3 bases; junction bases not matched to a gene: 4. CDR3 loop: CATSDLIGTSGSTDTQYF. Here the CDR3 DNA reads TGTGCCACCAGTGATTTGATCGGGACTAGCGGGAGTACAGATACGCAGTATTTT.

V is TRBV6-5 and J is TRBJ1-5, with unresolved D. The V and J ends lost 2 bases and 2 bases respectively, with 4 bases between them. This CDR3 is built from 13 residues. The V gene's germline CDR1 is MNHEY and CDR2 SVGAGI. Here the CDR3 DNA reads TGTGCCAGCAGTTACCGGGGCAATCAGCCCCAGCATTTT. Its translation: CASSYRGNQPQHF.

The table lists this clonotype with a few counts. CDR3: CASSRAGDSPLHF. In DNA, the CDR3 is TGTGCCAGCAGTAGAGCCGGGGATTCACCCCTCCACTTT. This sequence joins TRBV11-2 and TRBJ1-6; D gene uncertain. The germline CDR1 and CDR2 sequences are SGHAT and FQNNGV. Trimming pared 6 bases from V and 8 bases from J, leaving 11 bases between. This CDR3 contains 13 residues.

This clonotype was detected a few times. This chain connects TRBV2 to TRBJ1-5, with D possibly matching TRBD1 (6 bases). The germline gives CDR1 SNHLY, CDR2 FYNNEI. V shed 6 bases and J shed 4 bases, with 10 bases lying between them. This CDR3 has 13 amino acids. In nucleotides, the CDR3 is TGTGCCAGCAGGGTACAGGGAAATCAGCCCCAGCATTTT. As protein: CASRVQGNQPQHF. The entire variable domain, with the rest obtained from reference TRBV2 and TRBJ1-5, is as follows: EPEVTQTPSHQVTQMGQEVILRCVPISNHLYFYWYRQILGQKVEFLVSFYNNEISEKSEIFDDQFSVERPDGSNFTLKIRSTKLEDSAMYFCASRVQGNQPQHFGDGTRLSIL.

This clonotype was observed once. CDR3 region: CASSVEGSHHQPQHF. CDR3 nucleotide sequence: TGTGCCAGCAGCGTAGAAGGGAGTCATCATCAGCCCCAGCATTTT. This chain connects TRBV9 to TRBJ1-5; D ambiguous. The CDR3 sequence is 15 residues long. Germline CDR1 is SGDLS and CDR2 is YYNGEE. V was shortened by 0 bases and J by 5 bases, with 12 bases between the two germline ends.

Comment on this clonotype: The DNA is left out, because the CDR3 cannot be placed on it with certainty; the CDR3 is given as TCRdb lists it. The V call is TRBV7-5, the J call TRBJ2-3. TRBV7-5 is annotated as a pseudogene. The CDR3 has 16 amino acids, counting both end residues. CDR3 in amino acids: CISVPEAFQNYGTQYF.

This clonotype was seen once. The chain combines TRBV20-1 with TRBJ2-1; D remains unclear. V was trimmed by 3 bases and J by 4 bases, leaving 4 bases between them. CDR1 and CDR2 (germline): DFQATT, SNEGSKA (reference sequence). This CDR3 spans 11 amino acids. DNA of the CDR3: TGCAGTGCTAGCGGATACAATGAGCAGTTCTTC. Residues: CSASGYNEQFF.

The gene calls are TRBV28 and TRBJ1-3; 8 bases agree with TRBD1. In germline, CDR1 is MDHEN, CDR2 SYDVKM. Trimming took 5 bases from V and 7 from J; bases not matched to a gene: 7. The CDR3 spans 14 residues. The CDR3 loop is CASSTTGGANTIYF. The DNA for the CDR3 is TGTGCCAGCAGTACAACAGGGGGTGCGAACACCATATATTTT.

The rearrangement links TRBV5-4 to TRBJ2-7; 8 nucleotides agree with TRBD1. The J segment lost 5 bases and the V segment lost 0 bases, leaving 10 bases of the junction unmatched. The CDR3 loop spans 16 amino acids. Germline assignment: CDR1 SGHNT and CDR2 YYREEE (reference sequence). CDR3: CASSLASGTGRHEQYF. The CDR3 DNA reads TGTGCCAGCAGCTTGGCTTCCGGGACAGGACGCCACGAGCAGTACTTC.

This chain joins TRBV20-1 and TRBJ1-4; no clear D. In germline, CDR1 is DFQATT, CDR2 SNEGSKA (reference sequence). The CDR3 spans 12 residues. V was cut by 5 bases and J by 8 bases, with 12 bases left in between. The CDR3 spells CSAPGATEKLFF. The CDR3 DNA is TGCAGTGCTCCGGGCGCTACGGAAAAACTGTTTTTT.

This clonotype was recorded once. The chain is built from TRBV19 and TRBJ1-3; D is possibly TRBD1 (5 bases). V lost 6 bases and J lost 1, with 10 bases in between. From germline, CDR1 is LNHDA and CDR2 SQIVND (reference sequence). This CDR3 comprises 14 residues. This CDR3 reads CASSPQVSGNTIYF. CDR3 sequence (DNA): TGTGCCAGTAGCCCACAGGTTTCTGGAAACACCATATATTTT. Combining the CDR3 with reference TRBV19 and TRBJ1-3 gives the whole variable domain DGGITQSPKYLFRKEGQNVTLSCEQNLNHDAMYWYRQDPGQGLRLIYYSQIVNDFQKGDIAEGYSVSREKKESFPLTVTSAQKNPTAFYLCASSPQVSGNTIYFGEGSWLTVV.

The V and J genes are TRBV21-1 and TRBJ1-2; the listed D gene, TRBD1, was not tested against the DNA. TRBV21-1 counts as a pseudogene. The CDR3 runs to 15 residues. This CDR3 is CASSMTGDINYGYTF. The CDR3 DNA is TGTGCCAGCAGCATGACAGGGGACATTAACTATGGCTACACCTTC.

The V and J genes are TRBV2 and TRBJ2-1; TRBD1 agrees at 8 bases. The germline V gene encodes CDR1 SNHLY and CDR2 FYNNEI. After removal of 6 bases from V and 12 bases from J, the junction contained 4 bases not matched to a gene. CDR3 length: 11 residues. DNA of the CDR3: TGTGCCAGCAGCCCCACAGGGGGGCAGTTCTTC. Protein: CASSPTGGQFF. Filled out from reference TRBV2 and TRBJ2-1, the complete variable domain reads EPEVTQTPSHQVTQMGQEVILRCVPISNHLYFYWYRQILGQKVEFLVSFYNNEISEKSEIFDDQFSVERPDGSNFTLKIRSTKLEDSAMYFCASSPTGGQFFGPGTRLTVL.

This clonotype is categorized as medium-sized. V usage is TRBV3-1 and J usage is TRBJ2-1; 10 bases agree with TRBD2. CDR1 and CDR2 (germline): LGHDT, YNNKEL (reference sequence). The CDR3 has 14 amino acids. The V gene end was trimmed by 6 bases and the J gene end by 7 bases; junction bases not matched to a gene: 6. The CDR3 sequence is CASRRAGGPNEQFF. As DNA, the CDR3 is TGTGCCAGCAGACGAGCGGGAGGGCCGAATGAGCAGTTCTTC.